A selection of T cell receptor beta chains follows, all from one sample in a study of blood T cell repertoires in COVID-19. Only in-frame clones appear in the TCRdb table, and some are missing; sequencing was by immunoSEQ multiplex PCR. The sample yields fewer than 500,000 clones, 75% to 90% seen once. The sequenced material came from PBMCs or T cells enriched from blood (not recorded which). Receptor source: a man aged 30 to 39 who had recovered from COVID-19. CDR3s include the opening cysteine and the closing phenylalanine or tryptophan. Fields, in order: V gene, clone size, J gene, D gene, CDR3 length, CDR3 DNA, CDR3 protein. D genes are given only for firm matches. Some rows mark clone size as missing; the rest say once, few, many or name a class of expanded clone.

v_gene: TRBV7-3; abundance: NA; j_gene: TRBJ1-3; d_gene: NA; len: 13; CDR3nt: TGTGCCAGCAGCTCCGGAGCCGGAAACACCATATATTTT; CDR3aa: CASSSGAGNTIYF
v_gene: TRBV7-3; abundance: NA; j_gene: TRBJ2-3; d_gene: NA; len: 15; CDR3nt: TGTGCCAGCAGCTTAACGGGGCAGGGCACAGATACGCAGTATTTT; CDR3aa: CASSLTGQGTDTQYF
v_gene: TRBV25-1; abundance: NA; j_gene: TRBJ2-1; d_gene: TRBD2; len: 14; CDR3nt: TGTGCCTCCGCGGGAGGGGAGAGGTACAATGAGCAGTTCTTC; CDR3aa: CASAGGERYNEQFF
v_gene: TRBV6-5; abundance: NA; j_gene: TRBJ1-2; d_gene: NA; len: 14; CDR3nt: TGTGCCAGCAGTTCCCCCGGCTATGAGGACAACTACACCTTC; CDR3aa: CASSSPGYEDNYTF
v_gene: TRBV5-8; abundance: NA; j_gene: TRBJ1-3; d_gene: NA; len: 15; CDR3nt: TGTGCCAGCAGCTTGGGGGACTACCAGGGAAACACCATATATTTT; CDR3aa: CASSLGDYQGNTIYF
v_gene: TRBV19; abundance: NA; j_gene: TRBJ1-1; d_gene: NA; len: 11; CDR3nt: TGTGCCAGTATAAGAGGGTCTGAAGCTTTCTTT; CDR3aa: CASIRGSEAFF
v_gene: TRBV29-1; abundance: NA; j_gene: TRBJ2-1; d_gene: TRBD2; len: 17; CDR3nt: TGCAGCGTTGATATAATTAGCGGGAGAACCTCCTACAATGAGCAGTTCTTC; CDR3aa: CSVDIISGRTSYNEQFF
v_gene: TRBV28; abundance: NA; j_gene: TRBJ1-1; d_gene: TRBD1; len: 15; CDR3nt: TGTGCCAGCCACCGTCAACAGGGGGCGAAAACTGAAGCTTTCTTT; CDR3aa: CASHRQQGAKTEAFF
v_gene: TRBV28; abundance: few; j_gene: TRBJ2-2; d_gene: TRBD2; len: 15; CDR3nt: TGTGCCAGCATTGTTACTAGCGGGCACACCGGGGAGCTGTTTTTT; CDR3aa: CASIVTSGHTGELFF
v_gene: TRBV29-1; abundance: NA; j_gene: TRBJ2-1; d_gene: TRBD2; len: 16; CDR3nt: TGCAGCGTGCTTCCGTATCTCGGGCTAGCGGACAATGAGCAGTTCTTC; CDR3aa: CSVLPYLGLADNEQFF